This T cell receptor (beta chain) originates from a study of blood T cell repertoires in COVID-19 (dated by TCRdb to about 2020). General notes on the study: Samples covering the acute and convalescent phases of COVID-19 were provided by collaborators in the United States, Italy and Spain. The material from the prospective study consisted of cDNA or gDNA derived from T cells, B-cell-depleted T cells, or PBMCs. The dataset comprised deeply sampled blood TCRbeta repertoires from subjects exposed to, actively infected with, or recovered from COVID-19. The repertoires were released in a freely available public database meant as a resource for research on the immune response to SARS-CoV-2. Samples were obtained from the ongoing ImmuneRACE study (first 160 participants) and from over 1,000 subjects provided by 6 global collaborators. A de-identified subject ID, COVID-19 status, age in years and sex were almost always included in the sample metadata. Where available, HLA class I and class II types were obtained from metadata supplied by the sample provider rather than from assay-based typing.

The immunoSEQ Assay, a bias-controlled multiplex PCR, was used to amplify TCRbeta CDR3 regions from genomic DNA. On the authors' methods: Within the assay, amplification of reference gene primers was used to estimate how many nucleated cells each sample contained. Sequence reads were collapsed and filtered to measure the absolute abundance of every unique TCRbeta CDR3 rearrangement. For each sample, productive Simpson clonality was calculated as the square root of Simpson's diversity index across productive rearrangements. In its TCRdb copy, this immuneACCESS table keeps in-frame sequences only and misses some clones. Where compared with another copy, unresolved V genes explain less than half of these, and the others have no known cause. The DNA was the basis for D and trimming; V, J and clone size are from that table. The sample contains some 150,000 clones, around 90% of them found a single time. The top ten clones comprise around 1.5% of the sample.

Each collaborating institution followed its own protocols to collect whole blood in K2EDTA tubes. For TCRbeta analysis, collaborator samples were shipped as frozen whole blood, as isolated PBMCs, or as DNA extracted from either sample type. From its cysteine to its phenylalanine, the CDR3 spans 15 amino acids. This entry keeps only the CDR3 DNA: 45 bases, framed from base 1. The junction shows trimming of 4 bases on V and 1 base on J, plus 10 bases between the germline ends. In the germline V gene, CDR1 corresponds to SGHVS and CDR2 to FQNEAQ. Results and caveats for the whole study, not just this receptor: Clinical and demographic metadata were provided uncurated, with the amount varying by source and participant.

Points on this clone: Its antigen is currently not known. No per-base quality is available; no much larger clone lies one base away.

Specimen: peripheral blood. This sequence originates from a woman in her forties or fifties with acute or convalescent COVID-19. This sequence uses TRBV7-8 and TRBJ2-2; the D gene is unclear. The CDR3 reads CASSSSLGNTGELFF. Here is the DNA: TGTGCCAGCAGCTCCAGTCTAGGGAACACCGGGGAGCTGTTTTTT.